A single T cell receptor beta chain is shown here with its context. Looked up from germline, CDR1 is ENHRY and CDR2 is SYGVKD. The CDR3 covers 16 residues. V shed 4 bases, J shed 1 base, and the junction held 8 bases outside the gene matches. This entry comes from a study of T cells in narcolepsy. Sequencing was performed with immunoSEQ multiplex PCR; in TCRdb, only in-frame clones are kept and a portion is missing. The sample yields 20,000 to 30,000 clones, approximately 89% seen once. The rearrangement uses TRBV10-3 and TRBJ2-3; 7 bases fit TRBD1. The source material was CD45RA- memory CD4+ T cells from PBMCs. The clonotype was recovered from a human donor with narcolepsy. The CDR3 reads CAISAPTGMGTDTQYF. CDR3 nucleotides: TGTGCCATCAGTGCCCCGACAGGGATGGGCACAGATACGCAGTATTTT.